The clone carrying this T cell receptor beta chain was observed a handful of times. This entry belongs to a study of CD8 T cells in ankylosing spondylitis. TCRdb redid the calling of the 5' RACE reads with MiXCR, one entry per CDR3 protein. Of a few hundred thousand distinct CDR3 sequences listed, around 21% are singletons. Material for sequencing was blood, either unsorted or a sorted T cell fraction (not recorded which). The clonotype was recovered from a female donor with ankylosing spondylitis or in good health (not recorded which).

CDR3 nucleotide sequence: TGTGCCAGCAGTTCAAGCGGGAGGGCTTTCAATGAGCAGTTCTTC. This translates into CASSSSGRAFNEQFF. V gene TRBV7-9 combines with J gene TRBJ2-1, with 10 bases lining up with TRBD2. CDR1 and CDR2 from the germline V gene are SEHNR and FQNEAQ (reference sequence). The CDR3 spans 15 residues. Trimming removed 6 bases from V and 6 bases from J; junction bases left unmatched: 8.